The sequence of this T cell receptor (beta chain) was determined in a study of Ad26.COV2.S vaccination and SARS-CoV-2 variants. Repertoires were generated with immunoSEQ multiplex PCR, while TCRdb's copy carries only in-frame clones and drops some. The sample includes hundreds of thousands of clones, approximately 88% of them seen just once. The CDR3 length is 14 residues. After removal of 7 bases from V and 8 bases from J, the junction contained 5 bases not matched to a gene. CDR1 and CDR2 (germline): SGHDT, YYEEEE. Treatment given: about 20 received Ad26.COV2.S at low or high dose, single or two shots; five or six received placebo; per-sample allocation not given. Each sample was drawn 63 days after the first injection (of vaccine or placebo).

The rearrangement uses TRBV5-6 and TRBJ2-1, with TRBD2 identical over 14 bases. The TCR was taken from a person aged 18-60 years who received the Ad26.COV2.S COVID-19 vaccine or a placebo. The specimen was peripheral blood, collected in a trial of Ad26.COV2.S vaccine versus placebo. As DNA, the CDR3 is TGTGCCAGCGAACGACTAGCGGGAGGGTATGAGCAGTTCTTC. This sequence encodes CASERLAGGYEQFF.